This TCR beta chain was retrieved from a study of control samples from healthy donors and cancer patients. The ends were cut back, 6 bases at V and 0 bases at J, with 14 bases in the middle. Germline loops: CDR1 SGHAT, CDR2 FQNNGV. The CDR3 has 15 residues. In this sample, this clone turned up once. Sequencing was performed with immunoSEQ multiplex PCR; in TCRdb, only in-frame clones are kept and a portion is missing. In the table there are 160,000 or so clones, 94% of which are singletons. The chain links TRBV11-2 to TRBJ2-5, with TRBD1 as a possible D gene (6 bases). The source material was blood. The receptor was isolated from a woman aged 40 to 49 in good health. Written as DNA, the CDR3 is TGTGCCAGCAGTCGGTCGCAGGGGTACCAAGAGACCCAGTACTTC. Its translation: CASSRSQGYQETQYF.